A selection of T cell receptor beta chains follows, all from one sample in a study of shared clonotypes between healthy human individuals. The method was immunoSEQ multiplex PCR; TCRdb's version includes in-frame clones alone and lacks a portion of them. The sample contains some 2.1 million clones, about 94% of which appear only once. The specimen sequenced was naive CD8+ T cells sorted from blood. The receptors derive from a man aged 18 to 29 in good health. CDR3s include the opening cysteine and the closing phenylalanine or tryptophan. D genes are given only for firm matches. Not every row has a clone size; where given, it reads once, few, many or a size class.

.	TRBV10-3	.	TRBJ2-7	TGTGCCATCAGTGAACGGAGGGATATATTATGGAATAGCTCCTACGAGCAGTACTTC	CAISERRDILWNSSYEQYF
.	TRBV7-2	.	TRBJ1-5	TGTGCCAGCAGCCCCCTGGGAGGGATGGGTCAGCCCCAGCATTTT	CASSPLGGMGQPQHF
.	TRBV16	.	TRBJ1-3	TGTGCCAGCAGCCGGAGGGGAGTCGTAAGAAACACCATATATTTT	CASSRRGVVRNTIYF
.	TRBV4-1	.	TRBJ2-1	TGCGCCAGCAGCCCAGGCGGCAGGGACGGACCATATTACAATGAGCAGTTCTTC	CASSPGGRDGPYYNEQFF
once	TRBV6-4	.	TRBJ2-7	TGTGCCAGCAGTGACTCGAAGATTCTTTCCTACGAGCAGTACTTC	CASSDSKILSYEQYF
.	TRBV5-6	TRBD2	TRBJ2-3	TGTGCCAGCAGCTTGGAAGGACTAGCCACAGATACGCAGTATTTT	CASSLEGLATDTQYF
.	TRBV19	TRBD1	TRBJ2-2	TGTGCCAGTAGTACTGAAACAGGGGGCCGGGACACCGGGGAGCTGTTTTTT	CASSTETGGRDTGELFF
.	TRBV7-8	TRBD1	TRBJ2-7	TGTGCCAGCAGCTTAGAGACAGGGCTCCACGAGCAGTACTTC	CASSLETGLHEQYF
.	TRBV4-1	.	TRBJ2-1	TGCGCCAGCAGCCAAGATAACGATGCCCTCTACAATGAGCAGTTCTTC	CASSQDNDALYNEQFF
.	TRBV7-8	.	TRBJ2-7	TGTGCCAGCAGCCTCGCCTTGGCTGGGGGAGTTGGAGAGCAGTACTTC	CASSLALAGGVGEQYF
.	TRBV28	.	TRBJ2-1	TGTGCCAGCAGAGACCCGAGGGGGGGGGACTTCTCCTACAATGAGCAGTTCTTC	CASRDPRGGDFSYNEQFF
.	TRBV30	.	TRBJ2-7	TGTGCCTGGAGTGTTGTGGCAGGGAGTCTAGGGGAGCAGTACTTC	CAWSVVAGSLGEQYF
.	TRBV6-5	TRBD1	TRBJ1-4	TGTGCCAGCGGGGGACAGGGAAAAAAACTGTTTTTT	CASGGQGKKLFF
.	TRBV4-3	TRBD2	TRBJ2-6	TGCGCCAGCAGCCAAGAGCCTAGCGGGAGTCATTCTGGGGCCAACGTCCTGACTTTC	CASSQEPSGSHSGANVLTF
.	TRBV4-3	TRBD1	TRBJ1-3	TGCGCCAGCAGCCAGGGACAGGGTCCTGGAAACACCATATATTTT	CASSQGQGPGNTIYF
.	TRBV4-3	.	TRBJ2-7	TGCGCCAGCAGCCAAGGCCCAGGGATGGCAACCGAGCAGTACTTC	CASSQGPGMATEQYF
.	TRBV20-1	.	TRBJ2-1	TGCAGTGCTAGGGAGGGGGCAGAGCAGTTCTTC	CSAREGAEQFF
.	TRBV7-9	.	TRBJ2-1	TGTGCCAGCAGCGCAAGCCGGGCGGTCTACAATGAGCAGTTCTTC	CASSASRAVYNEQFF
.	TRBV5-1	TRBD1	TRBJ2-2	TGCGCCAGCAGCTTGGCCGGGACAGGAAACACCGGGGAGCTGTTTTTT	CASSLAGTGNTGELFF
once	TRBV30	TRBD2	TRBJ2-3	TGTGCCTGGAGTTTTAGCGGGGGGAGCGGGTATTTT	CAWSFSGGSGYF
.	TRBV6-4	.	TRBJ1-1	TGTGCCAGCAGCGACCAAATGAACACTGAAGCTTTCTTT	CASSDQMNTEAFF
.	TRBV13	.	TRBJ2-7	TGTGCCAGCAGCTTTTCCACAGATAGCTACGAGCAGTACTTC	CASSFSTDSYEQYF
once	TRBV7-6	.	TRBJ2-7	TGTGCCAGCAGCTCTAGCTCCTACGAGCAGTACTTC	CASSSSSYEQYF
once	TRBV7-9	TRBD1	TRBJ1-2	TGTGCCAGCAGCTTATCTCCCTGGGACAGTACCGACTATGGCTACACCTTC	CASSLSPWDSTDYGYTF
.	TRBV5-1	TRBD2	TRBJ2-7	TGCGCCAGCAGCTTGGGGTGGGCGGGAGCACGCAACGAGCAGTACTTC	CASSLGWAGARNEQYF
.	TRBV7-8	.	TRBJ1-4	TGTGCCAGCAGCTCAGCTAATTCAGGGCCCGTCGAAAAACTGTTTTTT	CASSSANSGPVEKLFF
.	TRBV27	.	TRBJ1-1	TGTGCCAGTACTTCCGGGGGGGTTCGGACTGAAGCTTTCTTT	CASTSGGVRTEAFF
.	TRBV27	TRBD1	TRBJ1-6	TGTGCCAGCAGTCCATGGACAGGGGCTAATTCACCCCTCCACTTT	CASSPWTGANSPLHF
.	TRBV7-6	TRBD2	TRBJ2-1	TGTGCCAGCAGCTTAGTTCGGTCTGTGGCGGGAGAGCACAATGAGCAGTTCTTC	CASSLVRSVAGEHNEQFF